Detailed here is one T cell receptor beta chain. Its specificity is unknown. Germline CDR1 reads SGHRS; CDR2 reads YFSETQ. Trimming cost V 1 base and J 5 bases, with 15 bases left between them. The length of the CDR3 is 15 residues. This record comes from a study of cytomegalovirus exposure and HLA in healthy donors. It was with 60 Vbeta and 13 Jbeta primers that the PCR ran. Original handling: In a later analysis, of approximately 81 million unique beta chains, around 9.9 million appeared in at least two donors. Assay used: immunoSEQ multiplex PCR; TCRdb lists only in-frame clones, some missing. V and J calls and clone size are copied from that table; D and trimming were computed from the DNA. The sample includes 130,000 to 150,000 clones, about 78% of them seen just once. Study-wide findings and caveats: In vitro confirmation showed three CMV-associated chains to be CMV antigen specific. Later analysis demonstrated an association between a missense DCLRE1C variant and TCR beta V- and J-gene trimming.

Although they were nominally healthy when sampled, donors likely had unrecorded immune exposures. The sequence was collected from a male donor in good health and CMV-seronegative. The chain carries TRBV5-1 and TRBJ1-1; unclear D gene. The sample comprised PBMCs. Here the CDR3 reads CASSLQVRQSTEAFF. CDR3 nucleotide sequence: TGCGCCAGCAGCTTGCAGGTACGGCAGAGTACTGAAGCTTTCTTT.